The 28 T cell receptor beta chains below all came from one sample that was sequenced in a study of technical replicates of blood from a handful of donors. Data came from immunoSEQ multiplex PCR; TCRdb stores just in-frame clones and leaves some out. The sample has about 7,200 clones, 95% to 97% seen once; the top ten hold roughly 7.3%. Source material: PBMCs. All receptors come from a human donor in good health.

This chain connects TRBV30 to TRBJ1-1; possible D gene TRBD1, 5 bases. V was shortened by 1 base and J by 6 bases, with 12 bases between the two germline ends. This CDR3 contains 13 residues. CDR1 and CDR2 from the germline V gene are GTSNPN and SVGIG (reference sequence). The CDR3 DNA sequence: TGTGCCTGGAGTGCACTTGGGGGGTCTGAAGCTTTCTTT. Amino acid sequence: CAWSALGGSEAFF.

The chain joins TRBV13 to TRBJ2-2, with D hard to call. The CDR3 has 16 amino acids. The V end lost 7 bases, the J end lost 3 bases, and 18 bases lay between the germline ends. CDR1 is PRHDT, CDR2 FYEKMQ, per germline (reference sequence). CDR3 protein: CASTHRVASDTGELFF. DNA of the CDR3: TGTGCCAGCACCCACCGCGTGGCTAGTGACACCGGGGAGCTGTTTTTT. Combining the CDR3 with reference TRBV13 and TRBJ2-2 gives the whole variable domain AAGVIQSPRHLIKEKRETATLKCYPIPRHDTVYWYQQGPGQDPQFLISFYEKMQSDKGSIPDRFSAQQFSDYHSELNMSSLELGDSALYFCASTHRVASDTGELFFGEGSRLTVL.

The rearrangement links TRBV4-1 to TRBJ2-7, with 12 bases matching TRBD2. V was pared by 4 bases and J by 3 bases, with 10 bases of the junction left unmatched. CDR3 length equals 17 residues. The germline CDR1 and CDR2 sequences are MGHRA and YSYEKL. CDR3 amino acids: CASSREARTSGDYEQYF. CDR3 DNA sequence: TGCGCCAGCAGCCGGGAAGCTCGGACTAGCGGGGACTACGAGCAGTACTTC.

This chain joins TRBV6-6 and TRBJ1-1, with a possible D match to TRBD1 (6 bases). The CDR3 covers 14 residues. Germline V lookup: CDR1 MNHNY, CDR2 SVGAGI (reference sequence). Trimming shortened V by 11 bases and J by 0 bases, and 16 bases separated the two germline ends. The CDR3 sequence is CAASDRSMNTEAFF. The CDR3 coding sequence is TGTGCCGCTTCGGACAGATCCATGAACACTGAAGCTTTCTTT.

The chain uses TRBV4-1 and TRBJ2-1; D is perhaps TRBD2 (6 bases). The CDR3 has 16 residues. Germline loops: CDR1 MGHRA, CDR2 YSYEKL. V lost 0 bases and J 2 bases, leaving 11 bases between the germline ends. CDR3 sequence: CASSQDRGFTYNEQFF. In nucleotides, the CDR3 is TGCGCCAGCAGCCAAGATCGGGGGTTTACCTACAATGAGCAGTTCTTC.

V usage is TRBV7-9 and J usage is TRBJ2-3; D gene unclear. V lost 0 bases, J lost 2 bases, and 6 bases lay in between. The CDR3 extends over 14 amino acids. Germline assignment: CDR1 SEHNR and CDR2 FQNEAQ (reference sequence). The CDR3, as DNA: TGTGCCAGCAGCTTAGCGCAGTTCACAGATACGCAGTATTTT. This sequence encodes CASSLAQFTDTQYF.

The gene calls are TRBV30 and TRBJ1-1, with 8 bases fitting TRBD1. J was trimmed by 4 bases and V by 0 bases; bases with no gene match: 4. Germline CDR1 GTSNPN, CDR2 SVGIG (reference sequence). The CDR3 sequence is 14 residues long. The CDR3 DNA reads as TGTGCCTGGAGTGTTACAGGGGGAGGCACTGAAGCTTTCTTT. As protein: CAWSVTGGGTEAFF. The whole variable domain, filled in from reference TRBV30 and TRBJ1-1, reads SQTIHQWPATLVQPVGSPLSLECTVEGTSNPNLYWYRQAAGRGLQLLFYSVGIGQISSEVPQNLSASRPQDRQFILSSKKLLLSDSGFYLCAWSVTGGGTEAFFGQGTRLTVV.

The genes are TRBV4-2 and TRBJ2-7; tentatively, D is TRBD1 (6 bases). The CDR3 length is 18 residues. V was trimmed by 0 bases and J by 2 bases, leaving 20 bases between them. Per germline, CDR1 LGHNA and CDR2 YNFKEQ. The CDR3 nucleotides are TGTGCCAGCAGCCAAGAACAATCGAGGGGGAAGAGCGCCTACGAGCAGTACTTC. This sequence encodes CASSQEQSRGKSAYEQYF.

The chain joins TRBV28 to TRBJ2-7; possible D gene TRBD1, 6 bases. V lost 5 bases and J lost 1, with 15 bases in between. Germline CDR1 MDHEN, CDR2 SYDVKM. The length of the CDR3 is 15 residues. Here the CDR3 DNA reads TGTGCCAGCAGTGAACGTCTGGGGGCATCCTACGAGCAGTACTTC. Amino acids: CASSERLGASYEQYF.

DNA of the CDR3: TGTGCCAGCAGTTCAACAGGGGGCAATCAGCCCCAGCATTTT. Translated: CASSSTGGNQPQHF. The V and J genes are TRBV6-6 and TRBJ1-5; 7 nucleotides agree with TRBD1. The germline V gene encodes CDR1 MNHNY and CDR2 SVGAGI (reference sequence). With 4 bases clipped from V and 2 bases from J, the junction kept 2 bases outside the gene matches. The CDR3 runs to 14 residues.

The chain joins TRBV18 to TRBJ2-2; 7 positions match TRBD1. Germline V lookup: CDR1 KGHSH, CDR2 LQKENI. V lost 3 bases to trimming and J lost 3 bases; unmatched junction nucleotides: 4. CDR3 length: 15 residues. The CDR3 is CASSPFDRDTGELFF. The DNA of the CDR3 is TGTGCCAGCTCACCCTTCGACAGGGACACCGGGGAGCTGTTTTTT.

V is TRBV4-2 and J is TRBJ1-2, with 9 bases identical to TRBD1. Germline loops: CDR1 LGHNA, CDR2 YNFKEQ. The CDR3 extends over 15 amino acids. V lost 4 bases, J lost 6 bases, and 9 bases stayed unmatched. CDR3: CASSLPARTGDGYTF. In DNA form, the CDR3 reads TGTGCCAGCAGCCTTCCGGCCCGGACAGGGGATGGCTACACCTTC.

The count of this clone is one. This chain links TRBV6-1 with TRBJ1-5; D remains unclear. Germline V gene lookup returns CDR1 MNHNS and CDR2 SASEGT. V lost 5 bases to trimming and J lost 5 bases, with 13 bases between them. This CDR3 spans 14 amino acids. The CDR3 sequence is CASSWALEDQPQHF. DNA of the CDR3: TGTGCCAGCAGTTGGGCTCTGGAAGATCAGCCCCAGCATTTT.

The CDR3 is CASSPQGAGSNQPQHF. The CDR3 bases are TGTGCCAGCAGTCCCCAGGGGGCAGGGAGCAATCAGCCCCAGCATTTT. This sequence joins TRBV27 and TRBJ1-5; 8 positions match TRBD1. The CDR3 spans 16 residues. CDR1 MNHEY and CDR2 SMNVEV come from the germline V gene (reference sequence). Germline trimming cut 5 bases from V and 1 base from J; bases unmatched to any gene: 7.

This clone was counted a few times. The chain recombines TRBV15 with TRBJ1-5; tentative D call: TRBD1 (5 bases). CDR3 size: 14 residues. Trimming shortened V by 0 bases and J by 4 bases, and 7 bases separated the two germline ends. CDR1 is LNHNV and CDR2 is YYDKDF in the germline V gene (reference sequence). The DNA for the CDR3 is TGTGCCACCAGCAGAGATGGGGCAAATCAGCCCCAGCATTTT. Its protein product is CATSRDGANQPQHF.

CDR3 DNA sequence: TGTGCCAGCAGCTTAGCGGCCGGGACAGGGGAACACGAGCAGTACTTC. Translation gives CASSLAAGTGEHEQYF. The chain combines TRBV7-9 with TRBJ2-7; 10 nucleotides agree with TRBD1. The V segment lost 0 bases and the J segment 5 bases; nucleotides outside the gene matches: 7. CDR1 is SEHNR, CDR2 FQNEAQ, per germline (reference sequence). This CDR3 is 16 amino acids long.

This chain joins TRBV10-2 and TRBJ2-7, with 10 bases fitting TRBD2. Germline trimming cut 2 bases from V and 1 base from J; bases unmatched to any gene: 5. The CDR3 is 16 residues long. Germline V CDR1 and CDR2: WSHSY, SAAADI. The CDR3 nucleotides are TGCGCCAGCAGTGAGAGTCGGACTAGCGGATCCTACGAGCAGTACTTC. Translated, it gives CASSESRTSGSYEQYF.

This rearrangement joins TRBV4-1 to TRBJ1-2; D is ambiguous. The V gene lost 0 bases and the J gene lost 7 bases, with 18 bases spanning the gap. The CDR3 is made up of 16 amino acids. Germline V gene lookup returns CDR1 MGHRA and CDR2 YSYEKL. This CDR3 reads CASSQDRVTQHFGYTF. CDR3 in DNA: TGCGCCAGCAGCCAAGATCGGGTGACGCAGCATTTTGGCTACACCTTC.

The rearrangement joins TRBV28 to TRBJ1-3; D remains unclear. Germline V CDR1 and CDR2: MDHEN, SYDVKM. V was trimmed by 3 bases and J by 1 base, leaving 10 bases between them. The CDR3 loop spans 15 amino acids. In DNA, the CDR3 is TGTGCCAGCAGTTTGTTCGGTTTTTCTGGAAACACCATATATTTT. Translating gives CASSLFGFSGNTIYF.

The chain couples TRBV7-2 to TRBJ1-2, with 10 bases aligning to TRBD1. Germline V gene lookup returns CDR1 SGHTA and CDR2 FQGNSA. The CDR3 consists of 15 residues. V was pared by 0 bases and J by 5 bases, with 3 bases of the junction left unmatched. The CDR3 is CASSLADRGHYGYTF. The CDR3 nucleotides are TGTGCCAGCAGCTTAGCCGACAGGGGGCATTATGGCTACACCTTC.

J is TRBJ2-5 and V is TRBV6-1, with 8 bases fitting TRBD1. J gave up 5 bases and V 5 bases, and 7 bases lay outside the gene matches. CDR1 is MNHNS, CDR2 SASEGT, per germline. This CDR3 has 14 residues. DNA for the CDR3: TGTGCCAGCAGTTTGACAGGGGTCTCGGAGACCCAGTACTTC. Translation: CASSLTGVSETQYF.

The chain joins TRBV2 to TRBJ1-3; D unclear. Trimming took off 6 bases at V and 5 bases at J, with 11 bases between the two ends. The germline CDR1 and CDR2 sequences are SNHLY and FYNNEI. The CDR3 runs to 13 residues. The CDR3 spells CASRSGSRNTIYF. The DNA for the CDR3 is TGTGCCAGCAGGTCGGGGTCTCGAAACACCATATATTTT.

The chain employs TRBV27 and TRBJ2-7, with TRBD1 matching over 9 bases. Unmatched junction bases numbered 8, after V lost 4 bases and J lost 4 bases. The CDR3 extends over 15 amino acids. The V gene's germline CDR1 is MNHEY and CDR2 SMNVEV (reference sequence). CDR3 DNA sequence: TGTGCCAGCAGTTCCCCCGGGACAGGGCCATACGAGCAGTACTTC. Protein product: CASSSPGTGPYEQYF.

The chain couples TRBV6-5 to TRBJ2-1, with TRBD2 matching over 9 bases. This CDR3 region has 15 residues. Germline CDR1 and CDR2: MNHEY and SVGAGI. The V segment lost 5 bases and the J segment 4 bases; nucleotides outside the gene matches: 6. The CDR3 DNA sequence: TGTGCCAGCAGTCCCCTAGCGGGAAGGTACAATGAGCAGTTCTTC. Amino acid sequence: CASSPLAGRYNEQFF.

V usage is TRBV29-1 and J usage is TRBJ2-3; TRBD2 might be the D (6 bases). V lost 6 bases, J lost 4 bases, and 14 bases lay in between. The CDR3 runs to 13 residues. Per germline, CDR1 SQVTM and CDR2 ANQGSEA. The CDR3 coding sequence is TGCAGCGTCATGACTAGAGGGGCAGATACGCAGTATTTT. Residues: CSVMTRGADTQYF.

This chain joins TRBV5-1 and TRBJ1-1; 12 bases agree with TRBD1. The CDR3 spans 16 residues. V shed 6 bases, J shed 10 bases, and the junction held 16 bases outside the gene matches. From germline, CDR1 is SGHRS and CDR2 YFSETQ. The CDR3 spells CASNPAPGDRGQGAFF. In nucleotides, the CDR3 is TGCGCCAGCAACCCCGCTCCCGGGGACAGGGGGCAGGGAGCTTTCTTT.

The V call is TRBV15, the J call TRBJ2-3; no reliable D call. The germline gives CDR1 LNHNV, CDR2 YYDKDF (reference sequence). The CDR3 length is 17 residues. The V end was cut by 5 bases, the J end by 0 bases, with 18 bases between. The CDR3 nucleotides read TGTGCCACCAGCCGTGTAGGTACAGTCCTAAGCACAGATACGCAGTATTTT. It encodes CATSRVGTVLSTDTQYF. Together with reference TRBV15 and TRBJ2-3, the CDR3 gives the full variable domain: DAMVIQNPRYQVTQFGKPVTLSCSQTLNHNVMYWYQQKSSQAPKLLFHYYDKDFNNEADTPDNFQSRRPNTSFCFLDIRSPGLGDTAMYLCATSRVGTVLSTDTQYFGPGTRLTVL.

The chain recombines TRBV6-1 with TRBJ2-1, with D perhaps TRBD1 (6 bases). This CDR3 has 15 amino acids. Germline V CDR1 and CDR2: MNHNS, SASEGT. The V and J ends lost 2 bases and 9 bases respectively, with 17 bases between them. The CDR3 sequence is CASSEMAGAGSEQFF. The DNA for the CDR3 is TGTGCCAGCAGTGAAATGGCAGGGGCGGGCTCTGAGCAGTTCTTC.